The following is a TCR beta chain sequence with its context. This record comes from a study of blood T cell repertoires in COVID-19. For the study at large: Sites in the United States, Italy and Spain provided acute and convalescent COVID-19 samples. Sample material is recorded as cDNA or gDNA derived from T cells, B-cell-depleted T cells, or PBMCs.

This CDR3 is built from 13 residues. Trimming left V 3 bases short and J 7 bases short, with 13 bases between. Germline CDR1 and CDR2: DFQATT and SNEGSKA (reference sequence). Produced via immunoSEQ multiplex PCR; TCRdb's table is partial and in-frame only. This sample has 250,000 to 400,000 clones, with around 86% found just once. Input material: peripheral blood. The J gene is TRBJ2-1, the V gene TRBV20-1, with D hard to call. The sequence was collected from a man aged 50 or older with active or convalescent COVID-19. The DNA for the CDR3 is TGCAGTGCTAGTAATGATAGCTCGAATGAGCAGTTCTTC. This encodes CSASNDSSNEQFF.